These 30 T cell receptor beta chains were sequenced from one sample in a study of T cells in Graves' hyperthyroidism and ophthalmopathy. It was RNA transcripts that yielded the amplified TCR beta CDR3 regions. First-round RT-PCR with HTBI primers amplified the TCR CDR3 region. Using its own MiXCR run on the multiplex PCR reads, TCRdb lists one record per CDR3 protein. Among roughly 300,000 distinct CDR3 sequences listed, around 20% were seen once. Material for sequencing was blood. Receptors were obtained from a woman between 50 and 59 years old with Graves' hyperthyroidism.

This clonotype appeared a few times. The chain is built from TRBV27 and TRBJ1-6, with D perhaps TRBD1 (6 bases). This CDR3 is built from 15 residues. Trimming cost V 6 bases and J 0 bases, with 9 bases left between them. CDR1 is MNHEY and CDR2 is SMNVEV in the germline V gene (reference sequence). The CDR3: CASRGQSSYNSPLHF. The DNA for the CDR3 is TGTGCCAGCAGGGGACAAAGCTCCTATAATTCACCCCTCCACTTT.

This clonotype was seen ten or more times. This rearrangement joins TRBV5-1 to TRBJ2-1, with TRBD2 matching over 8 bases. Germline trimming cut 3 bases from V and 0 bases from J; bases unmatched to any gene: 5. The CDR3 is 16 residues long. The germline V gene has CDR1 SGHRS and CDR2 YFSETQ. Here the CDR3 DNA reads TGCGCCAGCAGCTGGAAGAGCGGGAGCTCCTACAATGAGCAGTTCTTC. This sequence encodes CASSWKSGSSYNEQFF.

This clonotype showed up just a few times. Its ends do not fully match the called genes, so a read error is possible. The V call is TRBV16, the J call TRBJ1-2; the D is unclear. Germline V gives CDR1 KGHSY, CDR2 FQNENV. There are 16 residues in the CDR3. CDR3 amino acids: CASGQSSESSNYGYTF. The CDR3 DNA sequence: TGTGCCAGCGGCCAATCGTCAGAGAGCTCCAACTATGGCTACACCTTC.

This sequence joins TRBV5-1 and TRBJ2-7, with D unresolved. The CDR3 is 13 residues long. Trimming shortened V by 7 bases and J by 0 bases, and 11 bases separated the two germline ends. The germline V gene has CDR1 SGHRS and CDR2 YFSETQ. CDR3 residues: CASAIKSSYEQYF. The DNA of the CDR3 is TGCGCCAGCGCAATCAAGAGCTCCTACGAGCAGTACTTC.

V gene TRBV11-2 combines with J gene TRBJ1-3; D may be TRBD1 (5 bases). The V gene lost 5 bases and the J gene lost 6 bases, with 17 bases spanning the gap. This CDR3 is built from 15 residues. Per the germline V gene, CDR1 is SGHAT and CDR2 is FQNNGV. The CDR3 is CASSLRDLTKNTIYF. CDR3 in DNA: TGTGCCAGCAGCCTCCGGGACCTAACCAAAAACACCATATATTTT.

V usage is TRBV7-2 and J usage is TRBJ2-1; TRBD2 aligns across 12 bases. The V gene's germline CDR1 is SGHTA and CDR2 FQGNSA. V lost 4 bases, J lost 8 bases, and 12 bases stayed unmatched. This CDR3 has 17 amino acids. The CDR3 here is CASSSLAGGPKYDEQFF. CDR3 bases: TGTGCCAGCAGCTCCCTAGCGGGAGGGCCAAAGTACGATGAGCAGTTCTTC.

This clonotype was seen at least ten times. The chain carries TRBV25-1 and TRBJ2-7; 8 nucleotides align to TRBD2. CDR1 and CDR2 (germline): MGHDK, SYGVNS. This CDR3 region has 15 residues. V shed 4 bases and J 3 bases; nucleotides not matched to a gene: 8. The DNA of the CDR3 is TGTGCCAGCAGTGCCACGGGAGGGAAAAACTACGAGCAGTACTTC. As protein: CASSATGGKNYEQYF.

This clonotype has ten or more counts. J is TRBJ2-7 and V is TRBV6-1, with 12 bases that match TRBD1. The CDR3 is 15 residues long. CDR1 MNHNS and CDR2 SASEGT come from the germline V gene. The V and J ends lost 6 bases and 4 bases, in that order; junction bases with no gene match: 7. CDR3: CASSAGTGGLYEQYF. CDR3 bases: TGTGCCAGCAGCGCCGGGACAGGGGGCCTGTACGAGCAGTACTTC.

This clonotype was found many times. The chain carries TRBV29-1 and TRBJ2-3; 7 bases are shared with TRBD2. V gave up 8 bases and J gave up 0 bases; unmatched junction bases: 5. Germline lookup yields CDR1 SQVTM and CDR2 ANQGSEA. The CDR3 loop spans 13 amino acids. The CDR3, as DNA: TGCAGCTCCCAGCGGGGTAGCACAGATACGCAGTATTTT. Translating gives CSSQRGSTDTQYF.

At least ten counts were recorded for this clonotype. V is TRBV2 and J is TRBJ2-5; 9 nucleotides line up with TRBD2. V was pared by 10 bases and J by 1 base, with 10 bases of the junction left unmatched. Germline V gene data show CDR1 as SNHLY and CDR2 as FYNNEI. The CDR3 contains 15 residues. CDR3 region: CAIPGTTSGQETQYF. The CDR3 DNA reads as TGTGCCATCCCAGGGACGACTAGCGGCCAAGAGACCCAGTACTTC.

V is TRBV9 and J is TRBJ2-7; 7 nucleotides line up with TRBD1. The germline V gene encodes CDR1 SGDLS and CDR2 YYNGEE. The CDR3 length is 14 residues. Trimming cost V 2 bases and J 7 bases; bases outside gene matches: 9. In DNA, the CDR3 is TGTGCCAGCAGCGTTGGGCAGGGGGAGTGGGAGCAGTACTTC. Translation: CASSVGQGEWEQYF.

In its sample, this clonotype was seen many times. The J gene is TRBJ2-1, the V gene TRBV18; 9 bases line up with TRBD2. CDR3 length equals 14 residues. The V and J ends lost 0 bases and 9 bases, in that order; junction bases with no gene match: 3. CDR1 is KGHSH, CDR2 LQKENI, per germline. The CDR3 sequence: CASSPPAGGGEQFF. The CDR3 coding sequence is TGTGCCAGCTCACCACCGGCGGGGGGGGGTGAGCAGTTCTTC.

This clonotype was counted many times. The CDR3 nucleotides read TGCAGTGCCCGAGAATCCACAGGGGGCCGGCGTGGCTACACCTTC. Translating gives CSARESTGGRRGYTF. The chain recombines TRBV20-1 with TRBJ1-2; 9 bases line up with TRBD1. The CDR3 has 15 residues. Germline lookup yields CDR1 DFQATT and CDR2 SNEGSKA (reference sequence). J gave up 7 bases and V 6 bases, and 15 bases lay outside the gene matches.

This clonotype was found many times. The CDR3 sequence is CASSLPLGPGVNYEQYF. CDR3 coding DNA: TGTGCCAGCAGTTTGCCATTAGGTCCGGGAGTAAACTACGAGCAGTACTTC. The chain carries TRBV12-3 or TRBV12-4 and TRBJ2-7; TRBD2 is a possible D gene (6 bases). V gave up 3 bases and J gave up 3 bases, with 21 bases separating them. This CDR3 has 17 residues.

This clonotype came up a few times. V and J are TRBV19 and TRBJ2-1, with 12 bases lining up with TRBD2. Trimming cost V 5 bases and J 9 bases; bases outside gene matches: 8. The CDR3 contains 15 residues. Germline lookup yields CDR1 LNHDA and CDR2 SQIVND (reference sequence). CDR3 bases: TGTGCCAGTAGTGCCCGGACTAGCGGGAAAACTGAGCAGTTCTTC. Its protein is CASSARTSGKTEQFF.

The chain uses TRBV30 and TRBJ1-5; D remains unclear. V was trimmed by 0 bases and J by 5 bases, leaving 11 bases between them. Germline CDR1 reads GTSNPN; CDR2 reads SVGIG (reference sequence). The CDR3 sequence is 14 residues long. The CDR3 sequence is CAWSVVTADQPQHF. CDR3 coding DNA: TGTGCCTGGAGTGTAGTGACCGCCGATCAGCCCCAGCATTTT.

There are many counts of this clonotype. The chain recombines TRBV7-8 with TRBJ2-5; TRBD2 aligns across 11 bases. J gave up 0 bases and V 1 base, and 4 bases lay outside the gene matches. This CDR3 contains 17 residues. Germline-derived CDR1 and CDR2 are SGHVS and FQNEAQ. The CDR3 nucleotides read TGTGCCAGCAGCTTAGGGCTGGGACTAGCGGACCAAGAGACCCAGTACTTC. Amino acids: CASSLGLGLADQETQYF. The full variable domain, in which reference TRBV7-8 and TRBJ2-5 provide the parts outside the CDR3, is GAGVSQSPRYKVAKRGQDVALRCDPISGHVSLFWYQQALGQGPEFLTYFQNEAQLDKSGLPSDRFFAERPEGSVSTLKIQRTQQEDSAVYLCASSLGLGLADQETQYFGPGTRLLVL.

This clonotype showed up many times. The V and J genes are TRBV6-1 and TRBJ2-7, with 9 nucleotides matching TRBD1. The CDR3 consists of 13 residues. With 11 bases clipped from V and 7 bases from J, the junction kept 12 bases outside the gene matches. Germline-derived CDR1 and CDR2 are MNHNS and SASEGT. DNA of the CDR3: TGTGCCGTTCTGGAACAGGGGGCGAGAGAGCAGTACTTC. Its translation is CAVLEQGAREQYF.

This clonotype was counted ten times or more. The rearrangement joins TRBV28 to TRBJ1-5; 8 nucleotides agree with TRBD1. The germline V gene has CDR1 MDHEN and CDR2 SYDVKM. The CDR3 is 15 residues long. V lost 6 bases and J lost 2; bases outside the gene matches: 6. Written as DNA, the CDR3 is TGTGCCAGCAGGCTACAGGGGGTCGGCAATCAGCCCCAGCATTTT. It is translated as CASRLQGVGNQPQHF.

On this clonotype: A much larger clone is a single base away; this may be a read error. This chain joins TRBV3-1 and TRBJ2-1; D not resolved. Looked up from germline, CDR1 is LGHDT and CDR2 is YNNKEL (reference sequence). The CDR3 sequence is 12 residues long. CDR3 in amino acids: CASSQGQHERFF. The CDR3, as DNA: TGTGCCAGCAGCCAAGGCCAGCATGAGCGGTTCTTC.

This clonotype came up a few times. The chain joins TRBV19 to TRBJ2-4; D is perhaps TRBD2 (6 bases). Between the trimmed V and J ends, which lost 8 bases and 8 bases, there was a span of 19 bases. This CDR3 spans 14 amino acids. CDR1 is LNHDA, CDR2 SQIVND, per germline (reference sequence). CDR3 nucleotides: TGTGCCAGTGAAAGCTACGGGAGAGGGGACATTCAGTACTTC. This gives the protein CASESYGRGDIQYF.

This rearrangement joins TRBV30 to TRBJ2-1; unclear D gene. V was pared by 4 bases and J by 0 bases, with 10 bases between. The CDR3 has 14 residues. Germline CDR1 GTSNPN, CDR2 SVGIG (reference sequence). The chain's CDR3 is CAWTRGSSYNEQFF. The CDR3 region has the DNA TGTGCCTGGACCCGTGGAAGCTCCTACAATGAGCAGTTCTTC.

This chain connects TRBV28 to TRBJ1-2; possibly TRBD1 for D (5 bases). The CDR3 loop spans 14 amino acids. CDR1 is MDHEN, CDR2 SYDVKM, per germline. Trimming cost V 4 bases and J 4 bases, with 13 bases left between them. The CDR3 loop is CASSSGTNIYGYTF. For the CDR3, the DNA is TGTGCCAGCAGTTCCGGGACGAATATCTATGGCTACACCTTC.

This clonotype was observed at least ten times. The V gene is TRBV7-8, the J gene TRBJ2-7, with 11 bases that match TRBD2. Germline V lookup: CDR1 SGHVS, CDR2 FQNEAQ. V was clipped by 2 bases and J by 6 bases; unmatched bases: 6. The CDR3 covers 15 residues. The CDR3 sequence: CASSLLAGGSGEQYF. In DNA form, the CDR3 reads TGTGCCAGCAGCTTACTAGCGGGAGGTTCGGGCGAGCAGTACTTC.

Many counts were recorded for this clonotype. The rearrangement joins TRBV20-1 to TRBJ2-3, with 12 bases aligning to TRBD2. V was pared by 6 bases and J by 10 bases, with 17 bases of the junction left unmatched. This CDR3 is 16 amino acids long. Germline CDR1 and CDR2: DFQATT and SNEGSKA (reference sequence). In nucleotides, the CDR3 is TGCAGTGCCAGTCGGCCGGGACTAGCGGGCGACAACGCGCAGTATTTT. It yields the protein CSASRPGLAGDNAQYF.

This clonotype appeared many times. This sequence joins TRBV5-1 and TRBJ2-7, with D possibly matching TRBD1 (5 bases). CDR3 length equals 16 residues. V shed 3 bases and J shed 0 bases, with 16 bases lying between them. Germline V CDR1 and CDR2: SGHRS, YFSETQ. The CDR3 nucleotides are TGCGCCAGCAGCTGGGGCTCGAGGACCAGCTCCTACGAGCAGTACTTC. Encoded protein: CASSWGSRTSSYEQYF.

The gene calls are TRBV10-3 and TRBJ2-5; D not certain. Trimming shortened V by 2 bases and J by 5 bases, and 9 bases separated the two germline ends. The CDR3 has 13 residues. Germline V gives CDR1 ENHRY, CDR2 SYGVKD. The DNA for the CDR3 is TGTGCCATCAGTGAGAGAGAATGGGAGACCCAGTACTTC. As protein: CAISEREWETQYF.

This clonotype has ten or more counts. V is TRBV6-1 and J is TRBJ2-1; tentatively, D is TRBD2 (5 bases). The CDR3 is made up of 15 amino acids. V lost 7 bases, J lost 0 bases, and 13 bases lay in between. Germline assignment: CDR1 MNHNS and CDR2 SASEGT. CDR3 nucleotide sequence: TGTGCCAGCACCCTGGACTTTCCCTCCTACAATGAGCAGTTCTTC. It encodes CASTLDFPSYNEQFF.

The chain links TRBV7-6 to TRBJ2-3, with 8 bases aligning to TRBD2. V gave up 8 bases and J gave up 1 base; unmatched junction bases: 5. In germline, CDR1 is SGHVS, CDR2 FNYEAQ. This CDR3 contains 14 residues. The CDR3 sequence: CASASGGGTDTQYF. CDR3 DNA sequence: TGTGCCAGCGCTTCGGGAGGGGGCACAGATACGCAGTATTTT.

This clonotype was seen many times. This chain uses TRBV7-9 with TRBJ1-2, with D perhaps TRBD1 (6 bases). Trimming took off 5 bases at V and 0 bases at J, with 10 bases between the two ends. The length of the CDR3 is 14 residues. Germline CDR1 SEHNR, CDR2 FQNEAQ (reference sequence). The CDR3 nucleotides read TGTGCCAGCAGCACCCGGGACACTAACTATGGCTACACCTTC. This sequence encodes CASSTRDTNYGYTF.